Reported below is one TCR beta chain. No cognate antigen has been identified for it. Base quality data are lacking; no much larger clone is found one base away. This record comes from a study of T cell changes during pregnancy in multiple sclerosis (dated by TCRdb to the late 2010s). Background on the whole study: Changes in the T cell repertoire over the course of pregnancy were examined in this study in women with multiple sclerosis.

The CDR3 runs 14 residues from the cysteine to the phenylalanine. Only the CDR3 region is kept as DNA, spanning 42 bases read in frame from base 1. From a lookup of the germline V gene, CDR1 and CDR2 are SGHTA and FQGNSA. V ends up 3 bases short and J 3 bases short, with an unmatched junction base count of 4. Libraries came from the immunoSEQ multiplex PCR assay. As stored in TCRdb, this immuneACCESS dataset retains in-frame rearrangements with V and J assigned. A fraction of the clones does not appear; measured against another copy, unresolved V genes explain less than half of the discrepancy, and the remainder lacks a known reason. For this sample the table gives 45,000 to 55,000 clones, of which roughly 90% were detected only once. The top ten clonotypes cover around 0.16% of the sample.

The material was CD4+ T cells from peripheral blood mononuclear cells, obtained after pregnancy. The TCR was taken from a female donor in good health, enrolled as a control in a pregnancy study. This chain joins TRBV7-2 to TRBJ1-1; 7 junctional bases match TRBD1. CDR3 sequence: CASSLLTGYTEAFF. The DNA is TGTGCCAGCAGCTTGTTGACAGGGTACACTGAAGCTTTCTTT.